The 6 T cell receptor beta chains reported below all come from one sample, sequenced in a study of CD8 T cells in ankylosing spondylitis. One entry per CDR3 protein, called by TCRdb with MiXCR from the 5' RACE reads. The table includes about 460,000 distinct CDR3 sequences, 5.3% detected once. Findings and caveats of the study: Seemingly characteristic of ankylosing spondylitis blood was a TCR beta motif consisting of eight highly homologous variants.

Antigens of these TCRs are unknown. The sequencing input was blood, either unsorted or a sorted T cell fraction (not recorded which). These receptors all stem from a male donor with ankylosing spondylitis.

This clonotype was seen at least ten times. The CDR3 region is CSALRTPYGYTF. DNA for the CDR3: TGCAGTGCTCTGAGGACGCCCTATGGCTACACCTTC. The chain couples TRBV20-1 to TRBJ1-2; no clear D gene. V was pared by 5 bases and J by 4 bases, with 11 bases between. CDR3 length: 12 residues. Per germline, CDR1 DFQATT and CDR2 SNEGSKA (reference sequence).

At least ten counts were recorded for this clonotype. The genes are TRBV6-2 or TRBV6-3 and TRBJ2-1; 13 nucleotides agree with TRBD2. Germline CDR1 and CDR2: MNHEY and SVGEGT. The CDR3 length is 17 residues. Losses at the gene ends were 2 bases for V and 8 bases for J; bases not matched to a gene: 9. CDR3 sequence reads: CASSYRLAGGGWDEQFF. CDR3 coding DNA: TGTGCCAGCAGTTACCGACTAGCGGGAGGAGGTTGGGATGAGCAGTTCTTC.

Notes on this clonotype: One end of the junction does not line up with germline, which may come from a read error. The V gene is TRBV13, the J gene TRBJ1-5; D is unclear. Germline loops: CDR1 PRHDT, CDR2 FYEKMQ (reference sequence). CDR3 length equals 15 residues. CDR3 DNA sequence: TGTGCCAGCAGCTTAGCCGGGCTGAGCAATCTGCCCCAGCATTTT. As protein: CASSLAGLSNLPQHF.

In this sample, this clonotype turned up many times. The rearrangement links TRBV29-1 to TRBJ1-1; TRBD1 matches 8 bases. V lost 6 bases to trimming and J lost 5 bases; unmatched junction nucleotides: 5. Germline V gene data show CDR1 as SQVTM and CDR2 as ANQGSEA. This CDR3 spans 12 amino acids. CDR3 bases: TGCAGCGTCCGGGACAGGCCAACTGAAGCTTTCTTT. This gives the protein CSVRDRPTEAFF.

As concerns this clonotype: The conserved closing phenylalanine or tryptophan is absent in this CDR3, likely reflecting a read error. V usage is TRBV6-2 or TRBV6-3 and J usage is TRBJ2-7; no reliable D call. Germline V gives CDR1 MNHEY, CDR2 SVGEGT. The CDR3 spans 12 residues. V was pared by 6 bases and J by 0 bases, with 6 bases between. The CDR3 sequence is CASSRSSYEQYL. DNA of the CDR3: TGTGCCAGCAGCAGGAGCTCCTACGAGCAGTACTTA.

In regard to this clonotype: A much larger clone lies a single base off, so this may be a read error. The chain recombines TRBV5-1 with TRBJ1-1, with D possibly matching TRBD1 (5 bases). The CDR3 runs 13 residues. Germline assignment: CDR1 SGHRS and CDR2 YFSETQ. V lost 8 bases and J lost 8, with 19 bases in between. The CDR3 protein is CARSTGQMGEAFF. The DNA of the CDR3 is TGCGCCAGAAGCACAGGACAAATGGGCGAAGCTTTCTTT.